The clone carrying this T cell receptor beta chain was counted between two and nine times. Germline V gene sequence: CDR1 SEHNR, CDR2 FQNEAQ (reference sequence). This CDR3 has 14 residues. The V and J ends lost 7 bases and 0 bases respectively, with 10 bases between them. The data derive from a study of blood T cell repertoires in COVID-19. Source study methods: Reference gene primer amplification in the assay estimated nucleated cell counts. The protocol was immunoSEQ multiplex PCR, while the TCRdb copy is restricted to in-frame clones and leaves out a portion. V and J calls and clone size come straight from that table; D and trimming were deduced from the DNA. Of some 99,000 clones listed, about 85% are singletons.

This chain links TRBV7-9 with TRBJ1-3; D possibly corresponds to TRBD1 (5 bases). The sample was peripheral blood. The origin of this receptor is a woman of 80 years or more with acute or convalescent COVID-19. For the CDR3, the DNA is TGTGCCAGCAATATAGGGGCCTCTGGAAACACCATATATTTT. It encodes CASNIGASGNTIYF.